A single sample gave rise to the 14 T cell receptor beta chains below, sequenced in a study of cytomegalovirus exposure and HLA in healthy donors (dated by TCRdb to about 2017). Receptors were amplified or captured by the immunoSEQ multiplex PCR assay. A mixture of 60 forward primers for TCR Vbeta segments and 13 reverse primers for TCR Jbeta segments was used in the multiplex PCR. Entries here come from immuneACCESS through TCRdb and include only in-frame sequences with V and J called. Some clones fail to appear in such tables; in the studies checked, an unresolved V gene covers under half of the shortfall, and the cause of the remainder is unknown. This sample comprises 150,000 to 200,000 clones, around 78% of them detected only once. Of the sample, around 1.5% falls within the top ten clones. The specimen was PBMCs. The receptor source for this set is a man between 18 and 35 years old in good health and CMV-seronegative.

J is TRBJ1-1 and V is TRBV6-6; tentatively, D is TRBD1 (6 bases). V was shortened by 4 bases and J by 4 bases, with 16 bases between the two germline ends. This CDR3 has 15 residues. Germline values: CDR1 MNHNY, CDR2 SVGAGI (reference sequence). In DNA, the CDR3 is TGTGCCAGCAGTTTTTGGGGGGGCGGGAGCACTGAAGCTTTCTTT. Encoded protein: CASSFWGGGSTEAFF.

This clone was counted between two and nine times. The rearrangement joins TRBV6-6 to TRBJ1-2, with 9 bases fitting TRBD1. From germline, CDR1 is MNHNY and CDR2 SVGAGI (reference sequence). This CDR3 is 13 amino acids long. J was trimmed by 6 bases and V by 4 bases; bases with no gene match: 3. In nucleotides, the CDR3 is TGTGCCAGCAGTTTCTGGGACAGGGATGGCTACACCTTC. The encoded protein is CASSFWDRDGYTF.

The chain links TRBV11-3 to TRBJ2-1; 7 nucleotides agree with TRBD2. V trimming: 6 bases; J trimming: 0 bases; junction bases outside the gene matches: 8. This CDR3 spans 16 amino acids. The germline V gene has CDR1 SGHNT and CDR2 YENEEA. The CDR3 protein is CASSIGLADSYNEQFF. As DNA, the CDR3 is TGTGCCAGCAGTATCGGTCTAGCGGACTCCTACAATGAGCAGTTCTTC.

This chain links TRBV4-2 with TRBJ2-1; 9 nucleotides line up with TRBD1. V was pared by 2 bases and J by 5 bases, with 7 bases of the junction left unmatched. CDR3 length: 16 residues. Germline V gene lookup returns CDR1 LGHNA and CDR2 YNFKEQ. The chain's CDR3 is CASSQSGTGRNNEQFF. The CDR3 DNA reads as TGTGCCAGCAGCCAATCCGGGACAGGGCGAAACAATGAGCAGTTCTTC.

The chain carries TRBV10-1 and TRBJ2-1, with 14 positions matching TRBD2. CDR3 length equals 15 residues. The J segment lost 14 bases and the V segment lost 5 bases, leaving 11 bases of the junction unmatched. Per the germline V gene, CDR1 is WNHNN and CDR2 is SYGVQD (reference sequence). The CDR3 is CASSPRLAGGATEFF. The CDR3 bases are TGCGCCAGCAGTCCAAGACTAGCGGGGGGGGCCACTGAGTTCTTC.

This rearrangement joins TRBV5-6 to TRBJ2-2; D perhaps matches TRBD1 (6 bases). CDR1 is SGHDT and CDR2 is YYEEEE in the germline V gene. The CDR3 extends over 17 amino acids. Trimming cost V 1 base and J 5 bases, with 18 bases left between them. Here the CDR3 DNA reads TGTGCCAGCAGCTTGCGTAACGCCCTGAGGGGGACCGGGGAGCTGTTTTTT. Translated: CASSLRNALRGTGELFF.

This clone was detected a few times. The CDR3 carries no conserved terminal phenylalanine or tryptophan, so it likely arises from a read error. The DNA is left out, because the CDR3 cannot be placed on it with certainty; the CDR3 is given as TCRdb lists it. The V gene is TRBV6-1, the J gene TRBJ2-2; the table's D call, TRBD2, has no DNA check behind it. Germline V lookup: CDR1 MNHNS, CDR2 SASEGT. The CDR3 is made up of 11 amino acids, end residues included. This CDR3 reads CASSEAGLALV.

This clone was found once. This chain links TRBV5-1 with TRBJ2-7; TRBD1 agrees at 7 bases. Germline V gives CDR1 SGHRS, CDR2 YFSETQ. The trim removed 1 base at V and 3 bases at J, leaving 4 bases unmatched. The CDR3 runs to 14 residues. DNA of the CDR3: TGCGCCAGCAGCTTGACAGGGGAAGTCTACGAGCAGTACTTC. This encodes CASSLTGEVYEQYF.

This chain joins TRBV7-3 and TRBJ2-7, with 10 nucleotides matching TRBD2. This CDR3 region has 15 residues. Germline V gene sequence: CDR1 SGHTA, CDR2 FQGTGA. J gave up 2 bases and V 5 bases, and 6 bases lay outside the gene matches. CDR3 nucleotide sequence: TGTGCCAGCAGCCCCCAGCGGGGGGGCCCCTACGAGCAGTACTTC. This codes for CASSPQRGGPYEQYF.

The chain carries TRBV19 and TRBJ2-3; 7 nucleotides line up with TRBD1. CDR3 length equals 15 residues. The germline V gene has CDR1 LNHDA and CDR2 SQIVND (reference sequence). The V segment lost 10 bases and the J segment 0 bases; nucleotides outside the gene matches: 10. CDR3 DNA sequence: TGTGCCACCACCTTGACAGGGTCTAGCACAGATACGCAGTATTTT. It yields the protein CATTLTGSSTDTQYF.

This chain connects TRBV11-3 to TRBJ2-2; D not certain. From germline, CDR1 is SGHNT and CDR2 YENEEA. The germline V and J ends were trimmed by 0 bases and 2 bases, with 16 bases remaining between them. The CDR3 consists of 18 residues. CDR3 in DNA: TGTGCCAGCAGCTTAGATCGCCTAACAGAGCCAAACACCGGGGAGCTGTTTTTT. Protein: CASSLDRLTEPNTGELFF.

This chain joins TRBV5-8 and TRBJ2-6; D possibly corresponds to TRBD1 (6 bases). This CDR3 contains 16 residues. Germline lookup yields CDR1 SGHTS and CDR2 YDEGEE. V lost 2 bases and J 1 base, leaving 10 bases between the germline ends. The CDR3 loop reads CASSFAGVSGANVLTF. CDR3 in DNA: TGTGCCAGCAGCTTCGCAGGGGTATCTGGGGCCAACGTCCTGACTTTC.

The V call is TRBV9, the J call TRBJ1-5; D not certain. V was cut by 3 bases and J by 3 bases, with 16 bases left in between. There are 16 residues in the CDR3. In germline, CDR1 is SGDLS, CDR2 YYNGEE. The CDR3 is CASSAPRLSHNQPQHF. DNA for the CDR3: TGTGCCAGCAGCGCCCCCAGACTAAGCCACAATCAGCCCCAGCATTTT.

The chain recombines TRBV10-2 with TRBJ1-1; 10 bases match TRBD1. Germline CDR1 and CDR2: WSHSY and SAAADI. The CDR3 runs 17 residues. V lost 5 bases and J lost 0; bases outside the gene matches: 9. CDR3 nucleotides: TGCGCCAGCAGTACGCTCCGGACAGGGGGACTGAACACTGAAGCTTTCTTT. This gives the protein CASSTLRTGGLNTEAFF.